This TCR beta chain was captured in a study of shared clonotypes between healthy human individuals. Overall study: Aged 18 to 49, the donors were a couple of women and a few men.

General study results and limits: The study found lower generation probabilities in non-shared clonotypes than in those shared by all four donors. Since donors were few, the genetic and exposure-history diversity represented was limited.

As concerns this clone: Antigen unknown.

Here immunoSEQ multiplex PCR was the method, and the copy in TCRdb shows in-frame clones only, minus some. The sample includes more than 150,000 clones, about 68% of them seen just once. V was pared by 5 bases and J by 4 bases, with 11 bases between. In germline, CDR1 is MDHEN, CDR2 SYDVKM. This CDR3 has 13 amino acids. The sequencing input was memory CD4+ T cells sorted from blood. Subset in this sample: CD45RA-negative fraction. This receptor was identified in a man aged 25 to 40 in good health. The chain has TRBV28 and TRBJ1-2; D unclear. The CDR3 spells CASSPGSLYGYTF. Written as DNA, the CDR3 is TGTGCCAGCAGTCCTGGCAGCCTCTATGGCTACACCTTC.